These T cell receptor beta chains were read from a single sample in a study of OX40 agonist ivuxolimab in advanced cancers. TCRdb keeps only in-frame clones here, not all; method: immunoSEQ multiplex PCR. This repertoire shows 55,000 to 75,000 clones, 70% to 90% found once; its top ten account for approximately 6%. Sequencing was performed on CD4+ or CD8+ T cells sorted from blood, taken in a trial of the OX40 agonist ivuxolimab. These TCRs come from an adult with an advanced solid tumor such as melanoma, head and neck, liver or kidney cancer. Each CDR3 is given with its conserved first and last residue. A D gene is named only where the DNA matches it firmly. Size is omitted from some rows. Given values are once, few, many or a class for expanded clones.

CDR3aa,CDR3nt,abundance,j_gene,d_gene,v_gene
CASSLDSGSGNTIYF,TGTGCCAGCAGCTTGGACAGTGGGTCTGGAAACACCATATATTTT,.,TRBJ1-3,.,TRBV5-4
CASQTGPNTEAFF,TGTGCCAGCCAGACAGGGCCAAACACTGAAGCTTTCTTT,.,TRBJ1-1,TRBD1,TRBV6-5
CASSPLGSYTQYF,TGTGCCAGCAGCCCCCTAGGGTCTTATACGCAGTATTTT,once,TRBJ2-3,.,TRBV9
CASSPGASGSSWRQFF,TGCGCCAGCAGCCCGGGAGCTAGCGGGAGTAGTTGGAGACAGTTCTTC,.,TRBJ2-1,TRBD2,TRBV5-1
CASSPSRDAFVF,TGTGCCAGCTCACCGAGCCGGGACGCATTCGTCTTC,.,TRBJ2-7,.,TRBV18
CASSIMVGRNQPQHF,TGTGCCAGTAGTATTATGGTCGGCCGCAATCAGCCCCAGCATTTT,.,TRBJ1-5,.,TRBV19
CASSLDRATDTQYF,TGTGCCAGCAGCCTAGACAGGGCCACAGATACGCAGTATTTT,.,TRBJ2-3,TRBD1,TRBV5-5
CASTPGPYNEQFF,TGTGCCAGCACCCCGGGACCTTACAATGAGCAGTTCTTC,once,TRBJ2-1,.,TRBV6-5
CSVDLVGNEQFF,TGCAGCGTTGACCTGGTGGGTAATGAGCAGTTCTTC,.,TRBJ2-1,.,TRBV29-1
CASSGTGYGYTF,TGTGCCAGTAGTGGGACAGGCTATGGCTACACCTTC,.,TRBJ1-2,TRBD1,TRBV19
CASSTLQPRSQHF,TGTGCCAGTAGTACCTTGCAGCCCAGGTCCCAGCATTTT,.,TRBJ1-5,.,TRBV19
CASSSRTEMREKLFF,TGTGCCAGCAGCTCGAGGACCGAGATGAGAGAAAAACTGTTTTTT,.,TRBJ1-4,.,TRBV13
CASRPSGRADEQFF,TGTGCCAGCAGACCTAGCGGGAGGGCCGATGAGCAGTTCTTC,.,TRBJ2-1,TRBD2,TRBV4-2
CASSQPGGGGNQPQHF,TGCGCCAGCAGCCAACCCGGGGGAGGGGGCAATCAGCCCCAGCATTTT,few,TRBJ1-5,.,TRBV4-1
CASSLAGNTGELFF,TGTGCCAGCAGCTTAGCAGGGAACACCGGGGAGCTGTTTTTT,.,TRBJ2-2,.,TRBV11-2
CASKTSGSYEQYF,TGTGCCAGCAAAACTAGCGGCTCCTACGAGCAGTACTTC,.,TRBJ2-7,TRBD2,TRBV6-5
CASSRLAGRDTQYF,TGTGCCAGCAGTCGTCTGGCGGGAAGGGATACGCAGTATTTT,many,TRBJ2-3,.,TRBV2
CSARGRQSVTF,TGCAGTGCTAGGGGACGCCAATCGGTCACCTTC,.,TRBJ1-2,.,TRBV20-1
CASSTSSNQPQHF,TGTGCCAGCAGTACAAGTAGCAATCAGCCCCAGCATTTT,few,TRBJ1-5,.,TRBV6-1
CAWSLQGARNQPQHF,TGTGCCTGGAGTTTGCAGGGGGCAAGGAATCAGCCCCAGCATTTT,.,TRBJ1-5,TRBD1,TRBV30
CASSWATGARADTQYF,TGTGCCAGCAGTTGGGCAACAGGGGCGAGGGCAGATACGCAGTATTTT,.,TRBJ2-3,TRBD1,TRBV27
CASSEAPAGTGGYSNQPQHF,TGTGCCAGCAGTGAAGCGCCGGCCGGGACAGGGGGTTATAGCAATCAGCCCCAGCATTTT,.,TRBJ1-5,TRBD1,TRBV2
CASSPRQGAGEQYF,TGTGCCAGCAGCCCAAGACAGGGGGCGGGCGAGCAGTACTTC,once,TRBJ2-7,TRBD1,TRBV6-1
CASRESGSHYNEQFF,TGTGCCAGCAGGGAAAGCGGGAGCCACTACAATGAGCAGTTCTTC,.,TRBJ2-1,TRBD2,TRBV7-9
CASSLATTAANYGYTF,TGTGCCAGCAGCTTGGCTACGACAGCAGCTAACTATGGCTACACCTTC,few,TRBJ1-2,.,TRBV5-5
CASSPDGTGLETQYF,TGTGCCAGCAGCCCTGATGGGACAGGGTTGGAGACCCAGTACTTC,.,TRBJ2-5,TRBD1,TRBV28
CASSSGVEQYF,TGTGCCAGCAGCTCAGGGGTTGAACAGTATTTT,.,TRBJ2-3,.,TRBV5-5
CASSFPDSGGLYNEQFF,TGTGCCAGCAGTTTTCCTGATAGCGGGGGGCTTTACAATGAGCAGTTCTTC,.,TRBJ2-1,TRBD2,TRBV28
CASSGGAQRNYEQYF,TGTGCCAGCAGTGGGGGGGCCCAACGAAATTACGAGCAGTACTTC,.,TRBJ2-7,.,TRBV6-4
CASSLDAGGGTGVDSPLHF,TGTGCCAGCAGCTTGGACGCGGGTGGGGGGACAGGGGTCGATTCACCCCTCCACTTT,.,TRBJ1-6,TRBD1,TRBV5-4
CASSPSEGGRPTNEQFF,TGTGCCAGCAGCCCCAGCGAGGGCGGGAGACCTACTAATGAGCAGTTCTTC,few,TRBJ2-1,TRBD2,TRBV7-8
CASSPRQGTSYGYTF,TGTGCCAGCAGCCCGAGACAGGGTACTTCCTATGGCTACACCTTC,.,TRBJ1-2,TRBD1,TRBV7-2
CAISAGTGSYEQYF,TGTGCCATCAGTGCCGGGACAGGATCCTACGAGCAGTACTTC,.,TRBJ2-7,TRBD1,TRBV10-3
CASSFGDGNSGANVLTF,TGTGCCAGCAGTTTTGGGGACGGCAACTCTGGGGCCAACGTCCTGACTTTC,.,TRBJ2-6,.,TRBV28
CASTTLRDGAQYF,TGTGCCAGCACCACCTTAAGGGATGGAGCCCAGTACTTC,.,TRBJ2-5,.,TRBV2
CASSQAPPQGNNQPQHF,TGCGCCAGCAGCCAAGCCCCGCCGCAAGGAAACAATCAGCCCCAGCATTTT,.,TRBJ1-5,.,TRBV4-1
CASNGLGNEQFF,TGTGCCAGCAATGGGTTGGGCAATGAGCAGTTCTTC,.,TRBJ2-1,.,TRBV28
CASRQTGADGYTF,TGTGCCAGCAGACAGACAGGGGCCGATGGCTACACCTTC,.,TRBJ1-2,TRBD1,TRBV7-9
CASSPITSGRHNEQFF,TGCGCCAGCAGCCCTATAACTAGCGGGAGGCACAATGAGCAGTTCTTC,.,TRBJ2-1,TRBD2,TRBV4-3
CASSQVGGGANVLTF,TGTGCCAGCAGCCAAGTCGGCGGTGGGGCCAACGTCCTGACTTTC,.,TRBJ2-6,.,TRBV14
CASSLVGGQAGETQYF,TGTGCCAGCAGCTTAGTAGGAGGACAGGCCGGGGAGACCCAGTACTTC,few,TRBJ2-5,TRBD1,TRBV7-9
CASSQGSDYGYTF,TGTGCCAGCTCACAGGGGAGTGACTATGGCTACACCTTC,.,TRBJ1-2,.,TRBV18
CASSTRDRGHSPLHF,TGTGCCAGCAGTACCCGGGACAGGGGACATTCACCCCTCCACTTT,.,TRBJ1-6,TRBD1,TRBV2
CASSGTGYSGNTIYF,TGTGCCAGCAGCGGAACAGGGTACTCTGGAAACACCATATATTTT,once,TRBJ1-3,.,TRBV6-1
CASAPTPGRTISGNTIYF,TGTGCCAGCGCTCCTACCCCCGGACGGACTATCTCTGGAAACACCATATATTTT,.,TRBJ1-3,.,TRBV11-2
CASSLGGASSYEQYF,TGTGCCAGCAGCTTAGGCGGGGCCAGCTCCTACGAGCAGTACTTC,.,TRBJ2-7,.,TRBV5-6
CASSAEGRTGGGNTIYF,TGCGCCAGCAGCGCGGAGGGTCGGACAGGCGGGGGAAACACCATATATTTT,.,TRBJ1-3,TRBD1,TRBV5-1
CASSQGLAGVNTDTQYF,TGTGCCAGCAGCCAAGGACTAGCGGGGGTGAACACAGATACGCAGTATTTT,.,TRBJ2-3,TRBD2,TRBV7-9
CASSLTHDPQGETQYF,TGTGCCAGCAGCTTAACCCACGACCCCCAGGGGGAGACCCAGTACTTC,.,TRBJ2-5,.,TRBV7-9
CASSRGLGGNTEAFF,TGTGCCAGCAGTAGGGGGCTGGGAGGTAACACTGAAGCTTTCTTT,.,TRBJ1-1,TRBD1,TRBV6-5
CASSSGLAGARAGELFF,TGTGCCAGCAGCTCAGGACTAGCGGGAGCAAGGGCCGGGGAGCTGTTTTTT,.,TRBJ2-2,TRBD2,TRBV7-9
CASSLGQRELHYETQYF,TGCGCCAGCAGCTTGGGTCAGCGGGAGCTGCATTACGAGACCCAGTACTTC,.,TRBJ2-5,TRBD2,TRBV5-1
CASSLGDRRTNTQYF,TGTGCCAGCAGTTTAGGGGACAGGAGAACCAATACGCAGTATTTT,.,TRBJ2-3,TRBD1,TRBV28
CASSPGTIGYGYTF,TGTGCCAGCAGCCCCGGGACGATCGGGTATGGCTACACCTTC,.,TRBJ1-2,.,TRBV6-5
CASSDSNRGLHNEQFF,TGTGCCAGTAGTGACTCGAACAGGGGGCTTCACAATGAGCAGTTCTTC,.,TRBJ2-1,TRBD1,TRBV19
CASSQPRDRPTDTQYF,TGCGCCAGCAGTCAACCTCGGGACAGGCCAACAGATACGCAGTATTTT,.,TRBJ2-3,TRBD1,TRBV23-1
CASGAQGSNQPQHF,TGTGCCAGCGGCGCACAGGGGTCCAATCAGCCCCAGCATTTT,few,TRBJ1-5,TRBD1,TRBV6-5
CASSARGGGELFF,TGTGCCAGCAGTGCCAGGGGTGGCGGGGAGCTGTTTTTT,few,TRBJ2-2,.,TRBV2